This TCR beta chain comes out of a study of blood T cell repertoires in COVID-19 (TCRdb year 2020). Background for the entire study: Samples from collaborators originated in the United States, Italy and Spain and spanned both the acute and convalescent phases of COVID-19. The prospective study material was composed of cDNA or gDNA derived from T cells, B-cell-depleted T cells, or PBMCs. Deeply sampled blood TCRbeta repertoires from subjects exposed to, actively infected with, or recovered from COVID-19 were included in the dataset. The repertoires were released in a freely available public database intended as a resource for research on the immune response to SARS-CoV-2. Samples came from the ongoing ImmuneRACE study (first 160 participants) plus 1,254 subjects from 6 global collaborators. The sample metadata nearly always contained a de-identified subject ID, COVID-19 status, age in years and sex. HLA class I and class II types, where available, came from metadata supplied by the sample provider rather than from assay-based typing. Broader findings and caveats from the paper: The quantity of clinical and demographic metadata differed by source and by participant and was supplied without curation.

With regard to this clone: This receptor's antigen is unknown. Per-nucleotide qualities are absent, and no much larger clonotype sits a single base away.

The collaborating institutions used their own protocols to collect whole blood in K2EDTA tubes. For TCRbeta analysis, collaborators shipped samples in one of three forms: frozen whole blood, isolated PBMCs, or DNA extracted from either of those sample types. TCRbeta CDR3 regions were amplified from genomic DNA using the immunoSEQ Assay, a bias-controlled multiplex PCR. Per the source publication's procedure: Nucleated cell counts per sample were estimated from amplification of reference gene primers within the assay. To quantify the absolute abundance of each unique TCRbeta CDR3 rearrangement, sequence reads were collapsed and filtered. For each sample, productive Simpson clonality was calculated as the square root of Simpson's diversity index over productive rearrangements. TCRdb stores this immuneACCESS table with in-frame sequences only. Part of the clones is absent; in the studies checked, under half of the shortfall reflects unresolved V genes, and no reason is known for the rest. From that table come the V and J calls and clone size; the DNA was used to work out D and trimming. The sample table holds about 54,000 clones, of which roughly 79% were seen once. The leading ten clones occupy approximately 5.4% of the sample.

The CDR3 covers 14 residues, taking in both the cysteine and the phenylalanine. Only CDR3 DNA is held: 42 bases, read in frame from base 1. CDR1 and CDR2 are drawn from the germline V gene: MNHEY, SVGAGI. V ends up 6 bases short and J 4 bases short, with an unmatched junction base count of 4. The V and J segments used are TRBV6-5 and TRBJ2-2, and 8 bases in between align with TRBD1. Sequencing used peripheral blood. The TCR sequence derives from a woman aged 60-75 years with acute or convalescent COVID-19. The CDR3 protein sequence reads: CASRPQGATGELFF. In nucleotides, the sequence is TGTGCCAGCAGGCCCCAGGGGGCCACCGGGGAGCTGTTTTTT.